A single sample is the source of the 5 T cell receptor beta chains below, sequenced in a study of a mutant IDH1 vaccine in newly diagnosed glioma. As to time point: week 23, last vaccination. The investigators gave 300 ug of mutant IDH1 20-mer peptide in each vaccine dose, together with topical imiquimod. The data were produced by immunoSEQ multiplex PCR, yet TCRdb's version contains in-frame clones alone and is incomplete. The repertoire holds around 40,000 clones, with approximately 84% as singletons. These receptors have no known antigen. This specimen consisted of PBMCs, obtained from a glioma patient whose treatment included an IDH1 peptide vaccine. The source is a woman younger than 30 with glioma. Some clones in this sample may be carry-over from other donors' samples.

This clone appeared a few times. The chain combines TRBV7-2 with TRBJ1-5; TRBD1 might be the D (6 bases). CDR1 and CDR2 from the germline V gene are SGHTA and FQGNSA. The CDR3 is 15 amino acids. V lost 6 bases, J lost 2 bases, and 14 bases lay in between. The CDR3 loop reads CASRPPQGGNQPQHF. The CDR3 DNA is TGTGCCAGCAGGCCTCCACAGGGTGGCAATCAGCCCCAGCATTTT.

This chain links TRBV29-1 with TRBJ2-1, with TRBD1 as a possible D gene (5 bases). The germline V gene has CDR1 SQVTM and CDR2 ANQGSEA. With 5 bases removed from V and 8 bases from J, the gap between germline ends came to 10 bases. This CDR3 comprises 11 residues. CDR3 residues: CSVTQEYEQFF. CDR3 sequence (DNA): TGCAGCGTTACACAGGAATATGAGCAGTTCTTC.

The chain has TRBV5-1 and TRBJ2-3, with 8 bases matching TRBD2. V was pared by 5 bases and J by 0 bases, with 8 bases of the junction left unmatched. Germline V lookup: CDR1 SGHRS, CDR2 YFSETQ. The CDR3 has 16 residues. DNA of the CDR3: TGCGCCAGCAGATTGCCCCCGGGAGGGAGCACAGATACGCAGTATTTT. Its protein is CASRLPPGGSTDTQYF.

This rearrangement joins TRBV5-5 to TRBJ2-7; maybe TRBD2 (5 bases). CDR3 length equals 14 residues. CDR1 is SGHKS, CDR2 YYEKEE, per germline (reference sequence). Trimming shortened V by 5 bases and J by 2 bases, and 14 bases separated the two germline ends. The CDR3 coding sequence is TGTGCCAGCAGTCGTAGACTATCCCCCTACGAGCAGTACTTC. Encoded protein: CASSRRLSPYEQYF. Supplemented by reference TRBV5-5 and TRBJ2-7, the full variable domain reads DAGVTQSPTHLIKTRGQQVTLRCSPISGHKSVSWYQQVLGQGPQFIFQYYEKEERGRGNFPDRFSARQFPNYSSELNVNALLLGDSALYLCASSRRLSPYEQYFGPGTRLTVT.

V usage is TRBV7-9 and J usage is TRBJ2-4, with TRBD2 matching 9 bases. This CDR3 has 18 residues. The germline gives CDR1 SEHNR, CDR2 FQNEAQ (reference sequence). Trimming cost V 1 base and J 0 bases; bases outside gene matches: 7. For the CDR3, the DNA is TGTGCCAGCAGCTTAGTGTCTAGCGGGATTGGAGCCAAAAACATTCAGTACTTC. Its protein product is CASSLVSSGIGAKNIQYF.